This TCR beta chain comes out of a study of cytomegalovirus exposure and HLA in healthy donors. Trimming shortened V by 5 bases and J by 0 bases, and 7 bases separated the two germline ends. The CDR3 length is 13 residues. In germline, CDR1 is LNHDA, CDR2 SQIVND (reference sequence). The primer mix had 60 Vbeta and 13 Jbeta primers. Sequencing was performed with immunoSEQ multiplex PCR; in TCRdb, only in-frame clones are kept and a portion is missing. This sample has around 120,000 clones, with over 70% found just once. Source material: PBMCs. The sequence derives from a woman aged 40-49 years in good health and CMV-seronegative. The chain uses TRBV19 and TRBJ1-1; D ambiguous. The chain's CDR3 is CASSSRLNTEAFF. CDR3 nucleotides: TGTGCCAGTAGTTCCAGATTGAACACTGAAGCTTTCTTT.